Listed below are T cell receptor beta chains from one sample, sequenced in a study of breast tumors, draining lymph nodes, adjacent tissues. TCRdb analysed the multiplex PCR reads with MiXCR anew, one entry per CDR3 protein. The data hold thousands of distinct CDR3 sequences, with 35% to 55% observed a single time. Sequences were obtained from tumor-adjacent breast tissue. All receptors come from a female donor with breast cancer. Some clones in this sample may be carry-over from other donors' samples. The CDR3 runs from the conserved cysteine through the conserved F or W. The order of the fields is J gene, clone size, D gene, V gene, CDR3 DNA, CDR3 protein. D genes are given only for firm matches. Expanded clones get a size class; other rows say once, few or many, or leave the size out.

>TRBJ2-7|medium-sized|NA|TRBV12-3/TRBV12-4
TGTGCCAGCAGCGCTACCTACGAGCAGTACTTC
CASSATYEQYF
>TRBJ1-6|medium-sized|NA|TRBV5-1
TGCGCCAGCAGCTTGGAAGTTAGTGAGACTGGTAATTCACCCCTCCACTTT
CASSLEVSETGNSPLHF
>TRBJ1-1|NA|NA|TRBV2
TGTGCCAGCAGTGAAGTCTCTAGTTGGGGAGCTTTCTTT
CASSEVSSWGAFF
>TRBJ2-2|NA|NA|TRBV7-2
TGTACCAGCAGACTCGGCAGGGCGAGCAGGGAGCTGTTTTTT
CTSRLGRASRELFF
>TRBJ2-5|NA|TRBD1|TRBV10-3
TGTGCCATCAGTGACAGGGGGCAAGAGACCCAGTACTTC
CAISDRGQETQYF
>TRBJ2-7|many|NA|TRBV27
TGTGCCAGCAGTTTACAGGGGAGGTACGAGCAGTACTTC
CASSLQGRYEQYF
>TRBJ2-1|medium-sized|NA|TRBV20-1
TGCAGTGCTAGGGGGGGGCAGGGATTAATTGTGACCAACAATGAGCAGTTCTTC
CSARGGQGLIVTNNEQFF
>TRBJ2-7|NA|NA|TRBV5-8
TGTGCCAGCACAGGGAACGAGCAGTACTTC
CASTGNEQYF
>TRBJ1-1|once|NA|TRBV9
TGTGCCAGCAGCCCGATGAGTCTGAACACTGAAGCTTTCTTT
CASSPMSLNTEAFF
>TRBJ2-7|NA|TRBD2|TRBV7-2
TGTGCCAGCAGCTGGGGACTAGCGGGAGGGGAAGAGCAGTACTTC
CASSWGLAGGEEQYF